This TCR beta chain was documented in a study of regulatory T cells in long-lasting Graves disease. Study context: Graves' patients, newly diagnosed, had taken antithyroid drugs under 3 months.

CDR1 SGHNT and CDR2 YENEEA come from the germline V gene. CDR3 length: 17 residues. Trimming removed 1 base from V and 0 bases from J, with 12 bases in between. Time point specified: newly diagnosed GD, antithyroid drugs for less than 3 months. Making the TCR library involved RNA that had been extracted from PBMCs. Study observations and caveats: TRBV28 was favored in persistent disease, as were TRBJ1-2 and TRBJ2-5.

This clonotype has a count of ten or more. No antigen is known for it. Construction of TCR beta libraries relied on iRepertoire HTBI primers and on Arm-PCR targeting CDR3 regions. TCRdb re-called the multiplex PCR reads through MiXCR, storing one row per CDR3 protein. The table has more than 350,000 distinct CDR3 sequences, 15% seen once; the top ten hold roughly 17%. These records were also assigned to another study, of T cells in Graves' hyperthyroidism and ophthalmopathy. That investigation notes: Each patient was aged 18 to 65 and had newly diagnosed hyperthyroidism of under 2 months' duration. The blood repertoire included most of the expanded thyroid clonotypes above 0.001.

The sequence came from a woman aged 25 to 45 with Graves disease. The rearrangement joins TRBV11-3 to TRBJ2-2, with D possibly matching TRBD1 (6 bases). Material: peripheral blood mononuclear cells (PBMCs), obtained at new diagnosis, from a patient treated with antithyroid drugs. The CDR3 bases are TGTGCCAGCAGCTTAGCGATGGGGGCAGCGAACACCGGGGAGCTGTTTTTT. Translating gives CASSLAMGAANTGELFF.